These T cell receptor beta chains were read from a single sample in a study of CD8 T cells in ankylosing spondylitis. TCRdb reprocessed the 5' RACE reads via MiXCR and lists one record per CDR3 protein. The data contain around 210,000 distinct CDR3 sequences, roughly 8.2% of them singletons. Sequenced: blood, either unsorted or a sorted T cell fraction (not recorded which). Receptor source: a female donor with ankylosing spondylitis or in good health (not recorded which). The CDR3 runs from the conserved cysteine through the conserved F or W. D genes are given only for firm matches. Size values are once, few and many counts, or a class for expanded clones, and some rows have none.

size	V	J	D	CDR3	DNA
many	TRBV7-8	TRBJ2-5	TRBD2	CASNLGLGQETQYF	TGTGCCAGCAACCTGGGACTAGGGCAAGAGACCCAGTACTTC
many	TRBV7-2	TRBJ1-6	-	CASTLQDSSGDSPLHF	TGTGCCAGCACCCTCCAAGACAGCTCGGGAGATTCACCCCTCCACTTT
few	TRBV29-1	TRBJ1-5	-	CSVGDTNQPQHF	TGCAGCGTGGGGGACACAAATCAGCCCCAGCATTTT
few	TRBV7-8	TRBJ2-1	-	CASSPRGAYSYNEQFF	TGTGCCAGCAGCCCTCGGGGCGCGTATTCCTACAATGAGCAGTTCTTC
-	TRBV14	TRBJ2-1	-	CASGRQSNNEQFF	TGTGCCAGCGGGAGGCAGTCGAACAATGAGCAGTTCTTC
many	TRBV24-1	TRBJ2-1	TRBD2	CATSDEASGRNEQFF	TGTGCCACCAGTGATGAGGCTAGCGGGAGGAATGAGCAGTTCTTC
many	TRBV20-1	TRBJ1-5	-	CSATPPGVNQPQHF	TGCAGTGCTACCCCCCCAGGGGTTAATCAGCCCCAGCATTTT
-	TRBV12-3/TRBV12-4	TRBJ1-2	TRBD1	CANSLTRQGYGYTF	TGTGCCAACAGTTTAACGCGACAGGGCTATGGCTACACCTTC
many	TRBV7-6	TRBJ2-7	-	CASSSRQTNSYEQYF	TGTGCCAGCAGCTCGCGACAGACCAACTCCTACGAGCAGTACTTC
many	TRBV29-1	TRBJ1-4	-	CSVSRVGNEKLFF	TGCAGCGTTTCCAGGGTTGGTAATGAAAAACTGTTTTTT
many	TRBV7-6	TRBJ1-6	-	CASSRHGRIYNSPLHF	TGTGCCAGCAGCCGACACGGGCGAATCTATAATTCACCCCTCCACTTT
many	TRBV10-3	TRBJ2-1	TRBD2	CAIRTGLADNEQFF	TGTGCCATCAGAACTGGACTAGCGGACAATGAGCAGTTCTTC
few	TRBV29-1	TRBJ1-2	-	CSVEQGVDGYTF	TGCAGCGTTGAGCAGGGTGTTGATGGCTACACCTTC
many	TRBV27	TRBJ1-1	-	CASSLLPGGREGVNTEAFF	TGTGCCAGCAGTTTATTGCCCGGGGGCAGGGAAGGAGTGAACACTGAAGCTTTCTTT
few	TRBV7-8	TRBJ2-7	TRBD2	CASTPGGYYEQYF	TGTGCCAGCACCCCGGGGGGGTACTACGAGCAGTACTTC
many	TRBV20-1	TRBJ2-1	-	CSASSSPTFYNEQFF	TGCAGTGCTAGTTCCTCTCCCACCTTCTACAATGAGCAGTTCTTC
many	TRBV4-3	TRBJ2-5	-	CASSQDLTRGETQYF	TGCGCCAGCAGCCAAGATCTTACCCGTGGGGAGACCCAGTACTTC
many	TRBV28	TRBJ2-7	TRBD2	CASGPSGASYEQYF	TGTGCCAGCGGCCCTAGCGGGGCATCCTACGAGCAGTACTTC
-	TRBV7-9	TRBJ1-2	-	CASSLETSNYGYTF	TGTGCCAGCAGCTTAGAGACATCTAACTATGGCTACACCTTC
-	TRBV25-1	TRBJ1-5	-	CASSESLTGQPQHF	TGTGCCAGCAGTGAATCCCTGACAGGCCAGCCCCAGCATTTT
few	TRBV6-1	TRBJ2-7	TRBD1	CASSEGQGATYEQYF	TGTGCCAGCAGCGAGGGACAGGGGGCAACCTACGAGCAGTACTTC
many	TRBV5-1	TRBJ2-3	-	CASSLVGGGSTDTQYF	TGCGCCAGCAGCTTGGTTGGGGGCGGGAGCACAGATACGCAGTATTTT
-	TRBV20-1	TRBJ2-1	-	CSASSFDGGHEQFF	TGCAGTGCTAGCTCTTTCGACGGAGGCCATGAGCAGTTCTTC
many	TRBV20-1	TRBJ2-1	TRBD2	CSARSWASGSLNEQFF	TGCAGTGCTAGATCGTGGGCTAGCGGGAGTTTAAATGAGCAGTTCTTC